The source of this TCR beta chain is a study of T cell clonotyping in hematopoietic cell transplantation. This clone was detected a few times. CDR1 is SGDLS, CDR2 YYNGEE, per germline. V was pared by 2 bases and J by 9 bases, with 4 bases of the junction left unmatched. The CDR3 is 14 amino acids. TCRdb keeps only in-frame clones here, not all; method: immunoSEQ multiplex PCR. Here the sample spans approximately 8,000 clones, about 69% being singletons. The specimen was peripheral blood mononuclear cells, collected 100 days after allogeneic stem cell transplant. This sequence originates from a male patient aged 60 to 75 who had an allogeneic stem cell transplant from an unrelated donor, so the T cells may come from the graft donor. Some clones in this sample may be carry-over from other donors' samples. This chain joins TRBV9 and TRBJ1-6, with 8 bases aligning to TRBD1. For the CDR3, the DNA is TGTGCCAGCAGCGTCCAGGGGGCAGGTTCACCCCTCCACTTT. Protein sequence: CASSVQGAGSPLHF.